This T cell receptor (beta chain) was sequenced during a study of T cells of healthy individuals. From the 5' RACE reads, TCRdb called clonotypes with MiXCR, one entry per CDR3 protein. The sample holds some 41,000 distinct CDR3 sequences, about 5% seen once. This clonotype has a handful of counts. Germline CDR1 and CDR2: SGHRS and YFSETQ. The CDR3 covers 16 residues. Trimming removed 4 bases at V and 4 bases at J, with 19 bases between. The source of this sequence is a human donor in good health. The chain uses TRBV5-1 and TRBJ2-3; no firm D call. The CDR3 is CASSPLTRSHSDTQYF. The CDR3 DNA follows: TGCGCCAGCAGCCCGCTGACGCGAAGTCATTCAGATACGCAGTATTTT.